These 20 T cell receptor beta chains share one sample of origin, sequenced in a study of shared clonotypes between healthy human individuals. Sequencing was performed with immunoSEQ multiplex PCR; in TCRdb, only in-frame clones are kept and a portion is missing. The table includes roughly 2.5 million clones, around nine tenths detected once. The sequencing input was naive CD4+ T cells sorted from blood. Indicated subset: CD45RA+ positively selected. These receptors all come from a man between 18 and 35 years old in good health.

On this clone itself: Other DNA sequences in this sample translate to the same CDR3. The chain combines TRBV7-2 with TRBJ2-2; the match to TRBD2 covers 7 bases. The CDR3 extends over 13 amino acids. CDR1 is SGHTA and CDR2 is FQGNSA in the germline V gene. With 5 bases clipped from V and 5 bases from J, the junction kept 2 bases outside the gene matches. CDR3 loop: CASSPGGTGELFF. CDR3 nucleotide sequence: TGTGCCAGCAGCCCGGGAGGAACCGGGGAGCTGTTTTTT.

V is TRBV9 and J is TRBJ1-6; D is ambiguous. The V end lost 3 bases, the J end lost 1 base, and 14 bases lay between the germline ends. Germline V gives CDR1 SGDLS, CDR2 YYNGEE. This CDR3 has 17 amino acids. CDR3 sequence (DNA): TGTGCCAGCAGCGCCCTAGGTAGTGGATCCTATAATTCACCCCTCCACTTT. Protein product: CASSALGSGSYNSPLHF.

This clone is a singleton in its sample. The sample contains more than one DNA sequence encoding this CDR3. This rearrangement joins TRBV10-3 to TRBJ2-3, with 7 bases aligning to TRBD2. Germline lookup yields CDR1 ENHRY and CDR2 SYGVKD. This CDR3 is built from 15 residues. The trim removed 2 bases at V and 1 base at J, leaving 3 bases unmatched. CDR3 sequence reads: CAISEGGGGTDTQYF. CDR3 sequence (DNA): TGTGCCATCAGTGAGGGGGGAGGGGGCACAGATACGCAGTATTTT.

The rearrangement links TRBV27 to TRBJ1-3; TRBD1 aligns across 8 bases. The CDR3 covers 17 residues. In germline, CDR1 is MNHEY, CDR2 SMNVEV (reference sequence). V dropped 4 bases and J dropped 3; count of bases not matched to a gene: 11. Here the CDR3 DNA reads TGTGCCAGCAGTTCCCTACAGGGGGTAGAGGGTGGAAACACCATATATTTT. Amino acids: CASSSLQGVEGGNTIYF.

V and J are TRBV5-6 and TRBJ2-1; tentatively, D is TRBD2 (5 bases). Per germline, CDR1 SGHDT and CDR2 YYEEEE. The CDR3 runs 18 residues. The ends were cut back, 1 base at V and 1 base at J, with 18 bases in the middle. Here the CDR3 reads CASSLWLAGDRSYNEQFF. The CDR3 nucleotides read TGTGCCAGCAGCTTGTGGCTAGCTGGGGATCGATCCTACAATGAGCAGTTCTTC.

The chain combines TRBV6-1 with TRBJ1-1; 7 positions agree with TRBD1. The junction had 14 bases not matched to a gene; V was cut back by 6 bases and J by 10 bases. The CDR3 runs 14 residues. Per the germline V gene, CDR1 is MNHNS and CDR2 is SASEGT. CDR3 residues: CASRETGSSGGAFF. The CDR3 DNA sequence: TGTGCCAGCAGAGAGACAGGGAGTAGCGGGGGAGCTTTCTTT.

The genes are TRBV27 and TRBJ2-5, with unresolved D. The V and J ends lost 5 bases and 5 bases respectively, with 6 bases between them. There are 11 residues in the CDR3. Germline V gives CDR1 MNHEY, CDR2 SMNVEV (reference sequence). DNA for the CDR3: TGTGCCAGCAGTATCGAGGAGACCCAGTACTTC. It is translated as CASSIEETQYF.

The rearrangement joins TRBV5-1 to TRBJ2-1; 10 bases are shared with TRBD1. J lost 10 bases, V lost 5 bases, and 12 bases had no gene match. From germline, CDR1 is SGHRS and CDR2 YFSETQ. This CDR3 has 15 amino acids. Written as DNA, the CDR3 is TGCGCCAGCAGTCCCCGACAGGGGGCGATAAACGAGCAGTTCTTC. Its protein product is CASSPRQGAINEQFF.

This rearrangement joins TRBV21-1 to TRBJ1-2; TRBD1, as called in the table, went unchecked against the DNA. TRBV21-1 is reported as a pseudogene. This CDR3 contains 18 residues. The CDR3, as DNA: TGTGCCAGCAGCAAAGCGCCCAAAGACCGGGACAGGGTAGATGGCTACACCTTC. It specifies CASSKAPKDRDRVDGYTF.

V and J are TRBV11-3 and TRBJ1-1; D is uncertain. This CDR3 contains 17 residues. Looked up from germline, CDR1 is SGHNT and CDR2 is YENEEA. Trimming removed 1 base at V and 0 bases at J, with 15 bases between. The CDR3 region is CASSLVGSEFMNTEAFF. The CDR3 nucleotides read TGTGCCAGCAGCTTAGTAGGATCGGAATTTATGAACACTGAAGCTTTCTTT.

Of note for this clone: The same CDR3 is also encoded by other DNA sequences in this sample. The chain has TRBV28 and TRBJ2-7, with D hard to call. Germline assignment: CDR1 MDHEN and CDR2 SYDVKM. The CDR3 runs 14 residues. V lost 5 bases and J lost 0, with 11 bases in between. CDR3 DNA: TGTGCCAGCAGTCCCCCTGGGCCCTCCTACGAGCAGTACTTC. Protein: CASSPPGPSYEQYF.

This clone was detected once. J is TRBJ2-6 and V is TRBV21-1. TRBV21-1 is a pseudogene locus. This CDR3 region has 18 residues. The chain's CDR3 is CASSKESRVFTGANVLTF. The CDR3 region has the DNA TGTGCCAGCAGCAAAGAATCAAGGGTTTTCACTGGGGCCAACGTCCTGACTTTC.

CDR3 sequence (DNA): TGTGCCAGCAGCAACTTGTACTACGAGCAGTACTTC. Translating gives CASSNLYYEQYF. The chain links TRBV21-1 to TRBJ2-7; the tabulated D call, TRBD2, remains unverified against the DNA. TRBV21-1 is termed a pseudogene. The CDR3 sequence is 12 residues long.

V usage is TRBV2 and J usage is TRBJ1-1; 7 nucleotides align to TRBD1. The length of the CDR3 is 13 residues. Looked up from germline, CDR1 is SNHLY and CDR2 is FYNNEI. This CDR3 reads CVSHRTGNTEAFF. DNA for the CDR3: TGTGTGTCGCATCGGACAGGGAACACTGAAGCTTTCTTT.

There are a few counts of this clone. Other DNA sequences from this sample encode an identical CDR3 as well. This chain links TRBV5-1 with TRBJ1-1; D remains unclear. Between the trimmed V and J ends, which lost 0 bases and 0 bases, there was a span of 3 bases. The germline V gene has CDR1 SGHRS and CDR2 YFSETQ. The CDR3 totals 13 residues. Written as DNA, the CDR3 is TGCGCCAGCAGCTTGGTTGTGAACACTGAAGCTTTCTTT. This encodes CASSLVVNTEAFF.

This chain uses TRBV5-1 with TRBJ1-5, with a tentative D call TRBD1 (5 bases). The V end was cut by 1 base, the J end by 1 base, with 9 bases between. The CDR3 is made up of 15 amino acids. Germline CDR1 is SGHRS and CDR2 is YFSETQ. Here the CDR3 reads CASSLQGTSNQPQHF. The CDR3 nucleotides read TGCGCCAGCAGCTTGCAGGGCACAAGCAATCAGCCCCAGCATTTT.

In DNA form, the CDR3 reads TGTGCCAGCAGCTCCGGGACAGCCAACTACGAGCAGTACTTC. This sequence encodes CASSSGTANYEQYF. This chain connects TRBV5-8 to TRBJ2-7; 7 nucleotides match TRBD1. The CDR3 sequence is 14 residues long. J lost 3 bases, V lost 3 bases, and 6 bases had no gene match. The germline CDR1 and CDR2 sequences are SGHTS and YDEGEE.

The gene calls are TRBV5-6 and TRBJ1-2, with no clear D. Germline CDR1 is SGHDT and CDR2 is YYEEEE. The CDR3 has 15 amino acids. V lost 4 bases and J lost 5, with 18 bases in between. The CDR3 nucleotides are TGTGCCAGCAGCGGGAGGGATCGGGTACATTATGGCTACACCTTC. Its translation is CASSGRDRVHYGYTF. The whole variable domain, remainder taken from reference TRBV5-6 and TRBJ1-2, is DAGVTQSPTHLIKTRGQQVTLRCSPKSGHDTVSWYQQALGQGPQFIFQYYEEEERQRGNFPDRFSGHQFPNYSSELNVNALLLGDSALYLCASSGRDRVHYGYTFGSGTRLTVV.

This chain joins TRBV6-5 and TRBJ1-2; no reliable D call. The CDR3 totals 11 residues. In germline, CDR1 is MNHEY, CDR2 SVGAGI. Trimming took 6 bases from V and 7 from J, leaving 9 bases between them. The CDR3, as DNA: TGTGCCAGCAGGTCCCTAAGTGGCTACACCTTC. Amino acid sequence: CASRSLSGYTF.

This chain connects TRBV19 to TRBJ2-3; D might be TRBD1 (6 bases). Trimming removed 1 base from V and 2 bases from J, with 10 bases in between. Germline assignment: CDR1 LNHDA and CDR2 SQIVND (reference sequence). The CDR3 extends over 15 amino acids. CDR3 bases: TGTGCCAGTAGTATAGGGGGGCAGCCCACAGATACGCAGTATTTT. The encoded protein is CASSIGGQPTDTQYF.